This T cell receptor (beta chain) came from a study of cytomegalovirus exposure and HLA in healthy donors. Study in general: An earlier analysis found 110 million or so unique TCR beta sequences from approximately 200 million T cells.

Notes on the study in general: About 87% or about 30% of the time was how often most TCR beta V segments were productive, according to an earlier analysis. Reported performance of the classifier showed diagnosis of cytomegalovirus status with high specificity and sensitivity.

The CDR3 contains 17 residues. Trimming shortened V by 3 bases and J by 8 bases, and 23 bases separated the two germline ends. Germline values: CDR1 SGHTA, CDR2 FQGNSA. A multiplex PCR was run with 60 Vbeta primers and 13 Jbeta primers. Only in-frame clones appear in the TCRdb table, and some are missing; sequencing was by immunoSEQ multiplex PCR. The table has about 150,000 clones, roughly 63% seen once; the top ten hold roughly 7%. Only one count was recorded for this clone. Antigen unknown. The chain is built from TRBV7-2 and TRBJ2-1; D is unresolved. The sequenced sample was PBMCs. The source of this sequence is a woman aged 55-69 years in good health and CMV-seropositive. In DNA, the CDR3 is TGTGCCAGCAGCTTCCCGAAATATAGCAATCCTTTCGATGAGCAGTTCTTC. Its translation is CASSFPKYSNPFDEQFF. Variable domain in full (rest from reference TRBV7-2 and TRBJ2-1): GAGVSQSPSNKVTEKGKDVELRCDPISGHTALYWYRQSLGQGLEFLIYFQGNSAPDKSGLPSDRFSAERTGGSVSTLTIQRTQQEDSAVYLCASSFPKYSNPFDEQFFGPGTRLTVL.